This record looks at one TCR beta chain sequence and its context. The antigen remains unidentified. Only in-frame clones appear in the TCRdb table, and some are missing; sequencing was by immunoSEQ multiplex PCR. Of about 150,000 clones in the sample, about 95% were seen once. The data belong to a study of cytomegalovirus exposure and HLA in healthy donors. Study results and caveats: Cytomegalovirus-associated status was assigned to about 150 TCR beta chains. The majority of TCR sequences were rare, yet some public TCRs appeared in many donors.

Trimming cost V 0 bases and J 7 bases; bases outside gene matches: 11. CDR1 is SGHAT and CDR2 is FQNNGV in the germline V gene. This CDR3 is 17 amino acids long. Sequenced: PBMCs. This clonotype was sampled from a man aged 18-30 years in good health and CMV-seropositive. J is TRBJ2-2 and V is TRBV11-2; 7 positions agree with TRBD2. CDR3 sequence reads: CASSLEREIFGSGELFF. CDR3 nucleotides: TGTGCCAGCAGCTTAGAGCGGGAGATTTTCGGGAGCGGGGAGCTGTTTTTT. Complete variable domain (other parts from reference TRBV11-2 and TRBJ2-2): EAGVAQSPRYKIIEKRQSVAFWCNPISGHATLYWYQQILGQGPKLLIQFQNNGVVDDSQLPKDRFSAERLKGVDSTLKIQPAKLEDSAVYLCASSLEREIFGSGELFFGEGSRLTVL.